The 19 T cell receptor beta chains below were found in one sample sequenced in a study of shared T cell receptors in the human thymus. Data came from immunoSEQ multiplex PCR; TCRdb stores just in-frame clones and leaves some out. The sample lists hundreds of thousands of clones, 88% seen once, with over 0.008% in the top ten. The sample also formed part of further work on human thymus T cells.

Sequenced material: thymocytes. Receptor source: a boy under two years old with a congenital heart defect.

The chain joins TRBV6-4 to TRBJ2-3; 7 bases are shared with TRBD2. In germline, CDR1 is MRHNA, CDR2 SNTAGT. This CDR3 has 15 residues. Trimming removed 7 bases from V and 5 bases from J; junction bases left unmatched: 12. The DNA of the CDR3 is TGTGCCAGCAAGTCTCGGGGGAGGGCCGAAGATACGCAGTATTTT. It translates to CASKSRGRAEDTQYF.

The V and J genes are TRBV7-9 and TRBJ1-1; no definite D call. Germline V gene lookup returns CDR1 SEHNR and CDR2 FQNEAQ (reference sequence). The V end was cut by 4 bases, the J end by 3 bases, with 12 bases between. This CDR3 comprises 14 residues. The CDR3 DNA follows: TGTGCCAGCAGCTCGCTAGACCTCTACACTGAAGCTTTCTTT. Amino acids: CASSSLDLYTEAFF. Full variable domain (missing parts from reference TRBV7-9 and TRBJ1-1): DTGVSQNPRHKITKRGQNVTFRCDPISEHNRLYWYRQTLGQGPEFLTYFQNEAQLEKSRLLSDRFSAERPKGSFSTLEIQRTEQGDSAMYLCASSSLDLYTEAFFGQGTRLTVV.

The chain uses TRBV7-9 and TRBJ2-7; D is perhaps TRBD1 (6 bases). The V gene's germline CDR1 is SEHNR and CDR2 FQNEAQ (reference sequence). The V and J ends lost 5 bases and 6 bases respectively, with 14 bases between them. The CDR3 totals 13 residues. The CDR3 loop is CASSPGQPCEQYF. Here the CDR3 DNA reads TGTGCCAGCAGCCCAGGACAGCCTTGCGAGCAGTACTTC.

The chain combines TRBV27 with TRBJ1-5, with 11 bases lining up with TRBD1. CDR3 length: 14 residues. Germline CDR1 is MNHEY and CDR2 is SMNVEV (reference sequence). J was trimmed by 7 bases and V by 11 bases; bases with no gene match: 10. CDR3 in amino acids: CAPLGQGAGQPQHF. The CDR3 DNA reads as TGTGCCCCGCTTGGACAGGGGGCTGGACAGCCCCAGCATTTT.

The chain has TRBV5-4 and TRBJ2-2, with 8 bases aligning to TRBD1. Germline V lookup: CDR1 SGHNT, CDR2 YYREEE (reference sequence). This CDR3 is 14 amino acids long. J was trimmed by 6 bases and V by 5 bases; bases with no gene match: 6. CDR3 DNA sequence: TGTGCCAGCAGGCCCGGACAGGGAGCCGGGGAGCTGTTTTTT. Encoded protein: CASRPGQGAGELFF.

The chain links TRBV7-6 to TRBJ2-5; 7 positions agree with TRBD2. The CDR3 sequence is 15 residues long. V gave up 5 bases and J gave up 4 bases; unmatched junction bases: 10. Germline CDR1 is SGHVS and CDR2 is FNYEAQ. The CDR3 region has the DNA TGTGCCAGCAGCCCCCTGGAGTTAGCGGGAGAGACCCAGTACTTC. Translating gives CASSPLELAGETQYF. Complete variable domain (other parts from reference TRBV7-6 and TRBJ2-5): GAGVSQSPRYKVTKRGQDVALRCDPISGHVSLYWYRQALGQGPEFLTYFNYEAQQDKSGLPNDRFSAERPEGSISTLTIQRTEQRDSAMYRCASSPLELAGETQYFGPGTRLLVL.

The chain couples TRBV15 to TRBJ2-7; 7 bases are a match to TRBD2. The CDR3 totals 16 residues. The trim removed 0 bases at V and 6 bases at J, leaving 11 bases unmatched. Germline CDR1 and CDR2: LNHNV and YYDKDF (reference sequence). The CDR3 sequence is CATSRDRGGLDSEQYF. In nucleotides, the CDR3 is TGTGCCACCAGCAGAGATCGAGGCGGACTAGACTCCGAGCAGTACTTC.

In this sample, this clone turned up a few times. The gene calls are TRBV18 and TRBJ1-1; 8 positions match TRBD1. The CDR3 has 17 amino acids. The germline V gene has CDR1 KGHSH and CDR2 LQKENI. V was pared by 3 bases and J by 0 bases, with 9 bases of the junction left unmatched. The DNA for the CDR3 is TGTGCCAGCTCACCGGGACAGGCCGAACCCATGAACACTGAAGCTTTCTTT. This translates into CASSPGQAEPMNTEAFF. Drawing the rest from reference TRBV18 and TRBJ1-1, the complete variable domain is NAGVMQNPRHLVRRRGQEARLRCSPMKGHSHVYWYRQLPEEGLKFMVYLQKENIIDESGMPKERFSAEFPKEGPSILRIQQVVRGDSAAYFCASSPGQAEPMNTEAFFGQGTRLTVV.

The V gene is TRBV2, the J gene TRBJ2-3; D might be TRBD2 (7 bases). CDR1 and CDR2 from the germline V gene are SNHLY and FYNNEI. The CDR3 runs to 16 residues. Trimming shortened V by 6 bases and J by 5 bases, and 21 bases separated the two germline ends. Here the CDR3 DNA reads TGTGCCAGCAGACACTTTAGCGTGGGGGGGCTAGATACGCAGTATTTT. Amino acids: CASRHFSVGGLDTQYF. The variable domain in full, with the rest retrieved from reference TRBV2 and TRBJ2-3, is EPEVTQTPSHQVTQMGQEVILRCVPISNHLYFYWYRQILGQKVEFLVSFYNNEISEKSEIFDDQFSVERPDGSNFTLKIRSTKLEDSAMYFCASRHFSVGGLDTQYFGPGTRLTVL.

The CDR3 DNA sequence: TGTGCCAGCAGTGGTCACCCGTCTAACGAGCAGTACTTC. Amino acid sequence: CASSGHPSNEQYF. The chain has TRBV6-1 and TRBJ2-7; D remains ambiguous. V lost 4 bases and J lost 5, with 12 bases in between. The CDR3 has 13 amino acids. CDR1 is MNHNS, CDR2 SASEGT, per germline.

This rearrangement joins TRBV4-3 to TRBJ1-5, with TRBD1 identical over 8 bases. The CDR3 runs to 17 residues. Losses at the gene ends were 0 bases for V and 4 bases for J; bases not matched to a gene: 8. Germline V gene sequence: CDR1 LGHNA, CDR2 YSLEER. The DNA for the CDR3 is TGCGCCAGCAGCCAAGATTCCCAGGGGGCTTGGAATCAGCCCCAGCATTTT. Translating it yields CASSQDSQGAWNQPQHF.

The chain recombines TRBV18 with TRBJ1-1; D ambiguous. Germline assignment: CDR1 KGHSH and CDR2 LQKENI. The ends were cut back, 4 bases at V and 4 bases at J, with 10 bases in the middle. The CDR3 has 13 residues. CDR3 nucleotides: TGTGCCAGCTCACTCCTGGAGGTCACTGAAGCTTTCTTT. This gives the protein CASSLLEVTEAFF.

The chain uses TRBV19 and TRBJ2-7; TRBD1 agrees at 9 bases. The CDR3 consists of 15 residues. V was clipped by 3 bases and J by 2 bases; unmatched bases: 5. Germline V gives CDR1 LNHDA, CDR2 SQIVND (reference sequence). Here the CDR3 reads CASSISRTGAYEQYF. CDR3 coding DNA: TGTGCCAGTAGTATTTCGAGGACAGGGGCCTACGAGCAGTACTTC.

The J gene is TRBJ1-1, the V gene TRBV10-3; 8 nucleotides agree with TRBD1. Germline V gene data show CDR1 as ENHRY and CDR2 as SYGVKD. This CDR3 has 17 amino acids. The J segment lost 1 base and the V segment lost 2 bases, leaving 9 bases of the junction unmatched. CDR3 region: CAISEAFGTGSNTEAFF. CDR3 DNA sequence: TGTGCCATCAGTGAGGCTTTTGGGACAGGCTCGAACACTGAAGCTTTCTTT.

V usage is TRBV28 and J usage is TRBJ2-7; 7 nucleotides line up with TRBD2. The CDR3 is made up of 16 amino acids. J lost 6 bases, V lost 5 bases, and 16 bases had no gene match. Germline V gene sequence: CDR1 MDHEN, CDR2 SYDVKM. This CDR3 is CASSALGGEGACEQYF. CDR3 DNA sequence: TGTGCCAGCAGTGCACTGGGGGGGGAGGGCGCATGCGAGCAGTACTTC.

The gene calls are TRBV18 and TRBJ2-7; 9 positions agree with TRBD2. The germline V gene encodes CDR1 KGHSH and CDR2 LQKENI. V gave up 4 bases and J gave up 2 bases; unmatched junction bases: 9. The CDR3 has 16 residues. The CDR3 is CASSQGASGTPYEQYF. In DNA form, the CDR3 reads TGTGCCAGCTCACAGGGGGCTAGCGGGACCCCCTACGAGCAGTACTTC.

In its sample, this clone was seen once. The chain uses TRBV27 and TRBJ1-5; possibly TRBD1 for D (5 bases). Trimming removed 3 bases from V and 4 bases from J, with 7 bases in between. This CDR3 has 13 amino acids. Germline V gene data show CDR1 as MNHEY and CDR2 as SMNVEV (reference sequence). CDR3 nucleotides: TGTGCCAGCAGTTTGAGACAGAATCAGCCCCAGCATTTT. This encodes CASSLRQNQPQHF.

V usage is TRBV10-3 and J usage is TRBJ2-1, with D unclear. This CDR3 region has 14 residues. Germline V gene lookup returns CDR1 ENHRY and CDR2 SYGVKD. V gave up 3 bases and J gave up 2 bases, with 8 bases separating them. The CDR3 DNA follows: TGTGCCATCAGTGACGAGATCCCCTACAATGAGCAGTTCTTC. This encodes CAISDEIPYNEQFF.

V gene TRBV10-3 combines with J gene TRBJ2-7, with TRBD2 matching over 9 bases. This CDR3 contains 13 residues. Germline V gene sequence: CDR1 ENHRY, CDR2 SYGVKD. V dropped 4 bases and J dropped 6; count of bases not matched to a gene: 4. CDR3 residues: CAISGLAGIEQYF. CDR3 nucleotides: TGTGCCATCAGTGGCCTAGCGGGAATCGAGCAGTACTTC.